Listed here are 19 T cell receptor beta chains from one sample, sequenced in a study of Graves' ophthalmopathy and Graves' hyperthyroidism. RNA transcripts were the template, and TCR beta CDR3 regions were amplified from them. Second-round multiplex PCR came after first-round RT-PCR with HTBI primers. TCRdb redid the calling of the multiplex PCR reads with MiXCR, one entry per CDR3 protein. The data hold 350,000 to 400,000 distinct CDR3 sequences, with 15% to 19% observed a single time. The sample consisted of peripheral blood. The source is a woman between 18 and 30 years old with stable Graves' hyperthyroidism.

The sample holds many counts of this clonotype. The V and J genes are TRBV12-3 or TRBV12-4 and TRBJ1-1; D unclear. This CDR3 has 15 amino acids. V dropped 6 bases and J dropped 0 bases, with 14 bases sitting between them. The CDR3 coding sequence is TGTGCCAGCAGACCCACCCCTAGGTTGAACACTGAAGCTTTCTTT. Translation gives CASRPTPRLNTEAFF.

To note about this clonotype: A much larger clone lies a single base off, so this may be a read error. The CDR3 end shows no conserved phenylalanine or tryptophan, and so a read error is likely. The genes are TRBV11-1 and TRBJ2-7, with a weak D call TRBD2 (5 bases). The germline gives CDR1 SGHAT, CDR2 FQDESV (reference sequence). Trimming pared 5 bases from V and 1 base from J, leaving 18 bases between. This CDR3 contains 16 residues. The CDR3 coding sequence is TGTGCCAGCAGCACCCGGAAGGAAGGCGGGTCCTACGAGCAGTACCTC. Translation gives CASSTRKEGGSYEQYL.

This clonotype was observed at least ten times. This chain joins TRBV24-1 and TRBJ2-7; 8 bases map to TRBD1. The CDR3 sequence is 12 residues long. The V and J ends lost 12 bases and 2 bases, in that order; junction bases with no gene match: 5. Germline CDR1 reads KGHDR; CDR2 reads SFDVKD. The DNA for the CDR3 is TGTGCCGCCGGGACAGGAGCCTACGAGCAGTACTTC. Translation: CAAGTGAYEQYF.

Here the CDR3 DNA reads TGTGCCAGCTCCTGGGGGCAGCGCAATCAGCCCCAGCATTTT. This encodes CASSWGQRNQPQHF. The chain employs TRBV2 and TRBJ1-5; possibly TRBD1 for D (6 bases). This CDR3 comprises 14 residues. Between the trimmed V and J ends, which lost 8 bases and 2 bases, there was a span of 13 bases. The V gene's germline CDR1 is SNHLY and CDR2 FYNNEI.

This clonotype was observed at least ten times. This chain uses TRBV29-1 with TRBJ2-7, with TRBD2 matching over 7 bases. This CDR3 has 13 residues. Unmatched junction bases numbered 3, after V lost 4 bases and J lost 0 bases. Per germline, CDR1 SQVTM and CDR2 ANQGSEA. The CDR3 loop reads CSVGWGGSYEQYF. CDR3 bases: TGCAGCGTTGGTTGGGGGGGCTCCTACGAGCAGTACTTC.

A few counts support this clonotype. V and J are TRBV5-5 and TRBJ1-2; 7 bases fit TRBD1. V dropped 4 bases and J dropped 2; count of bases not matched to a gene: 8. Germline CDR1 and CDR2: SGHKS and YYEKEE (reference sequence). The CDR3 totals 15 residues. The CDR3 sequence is CASSRRGTVNYGYTF. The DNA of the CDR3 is TGTGCCAGCAGCCGGCGGGGGACAGTGAACTATGGCTACACCTTC.

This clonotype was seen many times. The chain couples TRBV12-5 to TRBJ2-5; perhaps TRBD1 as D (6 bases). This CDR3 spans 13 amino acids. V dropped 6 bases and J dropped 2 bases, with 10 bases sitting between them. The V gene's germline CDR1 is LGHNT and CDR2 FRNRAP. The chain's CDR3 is CASGPTGQETQYF. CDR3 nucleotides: TGTGCTAGTGGCCCGACAGGACAAGAGACCCAGTACTTC.

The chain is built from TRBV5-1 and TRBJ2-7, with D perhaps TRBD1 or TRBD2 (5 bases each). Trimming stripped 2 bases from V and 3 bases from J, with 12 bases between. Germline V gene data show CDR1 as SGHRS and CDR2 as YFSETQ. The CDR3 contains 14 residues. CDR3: CASSFVPGLYEQYF. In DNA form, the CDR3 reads TGCGCCAGCAGCTTTGTTCCGGGGCTCTACGAGCAGTACTTC.

The CDR3 region has the DNA TGCGCCAGCAGCTTAGGGCCGGGACTAGGGAACACCGGGGAGCTGTTTTTT. It encodes CASSLGPGLGNTGELFF. The V call is TRBV5-1, the J call TRBJ2-2; 8 bases are a match to TRBD2. V shed 2 bases and J 1 base; nucleotides not matched to a gene: 7. The CDR3 contains 17 residues. Germline CDR1 and CDR2: SGHRS and YFSETQ.

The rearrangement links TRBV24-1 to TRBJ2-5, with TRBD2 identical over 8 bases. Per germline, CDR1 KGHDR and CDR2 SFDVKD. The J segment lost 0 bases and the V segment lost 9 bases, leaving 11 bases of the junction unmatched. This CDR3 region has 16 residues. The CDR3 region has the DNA TGTGCCACCCTTCCGAAGCGGGAGAAAAACCAAGAGACCCAGTACTTC. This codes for CATLPKREKNQETQYF.

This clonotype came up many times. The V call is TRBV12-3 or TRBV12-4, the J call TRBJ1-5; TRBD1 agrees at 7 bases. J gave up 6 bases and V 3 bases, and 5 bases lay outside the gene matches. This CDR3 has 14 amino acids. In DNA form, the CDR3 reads TGTGCCAGCAGTTTCCTGACAGGGAGTCAGCCCCAGCATTTT. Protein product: CASSFLTGSQPQHF.

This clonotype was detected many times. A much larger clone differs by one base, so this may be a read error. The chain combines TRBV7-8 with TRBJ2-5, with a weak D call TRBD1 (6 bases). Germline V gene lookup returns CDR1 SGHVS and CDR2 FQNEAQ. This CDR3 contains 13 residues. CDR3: CASSTGFRETKYF. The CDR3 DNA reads TGTGCCAGCAGTACAGGGTTCCGAGAGACCAAGTACTTC.

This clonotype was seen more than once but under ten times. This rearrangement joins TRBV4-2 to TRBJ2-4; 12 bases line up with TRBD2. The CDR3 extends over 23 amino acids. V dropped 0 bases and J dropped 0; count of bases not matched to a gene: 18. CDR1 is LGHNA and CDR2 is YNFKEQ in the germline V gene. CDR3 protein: CASSQDSAGLAGGLGLAKNIQYF. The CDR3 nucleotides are TGTGCCAGCAGCCAAGATAGTGCGGGGCTAGCGGGGGGGCTAGGCCTAGCCAAAAACATTCAGTACTTC.

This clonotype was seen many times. Here the CDR3 DNA reads TGTGCCAGCAGTTTATCCGGGACAGGGAACACCGGGGAGCTGTTTTTT. This gives the protein CASSLSGTGNTGELFF. The chain links TRBV12-3 or TRBV12-4 to TRBJ2-2, with 8 bases lining up with TRBD1. V dropped 2 bases and J dropped 1; count of bases not matched to a gene: 3. The CDR3 runs to 16 residues.

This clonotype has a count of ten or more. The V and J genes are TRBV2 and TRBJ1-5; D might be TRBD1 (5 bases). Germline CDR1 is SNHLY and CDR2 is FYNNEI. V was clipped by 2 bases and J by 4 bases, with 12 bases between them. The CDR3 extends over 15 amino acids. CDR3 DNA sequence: TGTGCCAGCAGTGAACGGTGGGGCCGAAATCAGCCCCAGCATTTT. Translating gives CASSERWGRNQPQHF.

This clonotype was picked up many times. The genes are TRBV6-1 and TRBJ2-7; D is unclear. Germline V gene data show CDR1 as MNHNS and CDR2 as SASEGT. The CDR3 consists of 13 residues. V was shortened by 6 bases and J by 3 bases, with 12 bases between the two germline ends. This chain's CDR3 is CASRKPDGYEQYF. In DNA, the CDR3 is TGTGCCAGCAGGAAGCCAGATGGCTACGAGCAGTACTTC.

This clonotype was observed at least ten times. CDR3 sequence (DNA): TGCAGCGTCCCGACAGAGGCGAACACTGAAGCTTTCTTT. It specifies CSVPTEANTEAFF. V usage is TRBV29-1 and J usage is TRBJ1-1; D possibly corresponds to TRBD1 (5 bases). V was cut by 6 bases and J by 1 base, with 12 bases left in between. The CDR3 consists of 13 residues. The germline gives CDR1 SQVTM, CDR2 ANQGSEA.

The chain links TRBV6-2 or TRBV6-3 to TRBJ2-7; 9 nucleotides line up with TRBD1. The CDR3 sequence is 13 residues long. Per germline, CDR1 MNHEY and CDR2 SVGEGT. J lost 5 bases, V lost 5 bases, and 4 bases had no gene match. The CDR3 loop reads CASSPRDRDEQYF. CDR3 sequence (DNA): TGTGCCAGCAGTCCCCGGGACAGGGACGAGCAGTACTTC.

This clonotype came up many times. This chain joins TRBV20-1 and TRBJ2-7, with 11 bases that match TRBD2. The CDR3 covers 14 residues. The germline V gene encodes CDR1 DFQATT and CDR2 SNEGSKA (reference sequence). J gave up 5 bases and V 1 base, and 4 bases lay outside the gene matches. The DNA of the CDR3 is TGCAGTGCTAGAGGACTAGCGGGGAAGGACGAGCAGTACTTC. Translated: CSARGLAGKDEQYF.